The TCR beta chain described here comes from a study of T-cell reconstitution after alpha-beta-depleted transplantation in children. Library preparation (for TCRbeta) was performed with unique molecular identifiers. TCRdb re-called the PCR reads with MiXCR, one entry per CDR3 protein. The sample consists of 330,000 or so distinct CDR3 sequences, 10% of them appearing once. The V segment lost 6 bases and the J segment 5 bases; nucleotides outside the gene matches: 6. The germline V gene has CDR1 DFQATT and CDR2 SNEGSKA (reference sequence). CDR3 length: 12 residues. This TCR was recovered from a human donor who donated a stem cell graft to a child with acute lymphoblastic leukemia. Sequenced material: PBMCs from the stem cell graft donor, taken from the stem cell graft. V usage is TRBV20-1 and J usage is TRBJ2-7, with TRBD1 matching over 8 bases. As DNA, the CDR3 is TGCAGTGCAAGGACAGGGTACGACGAGCAGTACTTC. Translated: CSARTGYDEQYF.